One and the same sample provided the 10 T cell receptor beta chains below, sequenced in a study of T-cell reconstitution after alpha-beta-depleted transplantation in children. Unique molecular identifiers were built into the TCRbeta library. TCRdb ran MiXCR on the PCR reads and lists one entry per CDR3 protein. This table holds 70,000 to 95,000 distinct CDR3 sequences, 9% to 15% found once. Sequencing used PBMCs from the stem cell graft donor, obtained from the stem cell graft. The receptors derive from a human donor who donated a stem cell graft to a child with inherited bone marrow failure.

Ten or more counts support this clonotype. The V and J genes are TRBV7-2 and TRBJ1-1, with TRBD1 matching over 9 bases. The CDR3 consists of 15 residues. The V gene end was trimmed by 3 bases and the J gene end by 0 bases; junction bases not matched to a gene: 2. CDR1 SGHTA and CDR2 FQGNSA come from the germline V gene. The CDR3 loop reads CASSLGQGMNTEAFF. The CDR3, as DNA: TGTGCCAGCAGCTTGGGACAGGGAATGAACACTGAAGCTTTCTTT.

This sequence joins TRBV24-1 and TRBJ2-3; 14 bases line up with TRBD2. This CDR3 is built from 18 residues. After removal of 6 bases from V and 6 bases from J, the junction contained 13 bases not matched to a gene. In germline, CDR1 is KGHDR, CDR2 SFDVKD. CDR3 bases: TGTGCCACCAGTTCTCGACTAGCGGGGGGGTCACCGACGGATACGCAGTATTTT. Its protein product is CATSSRLAGGSPTDTQYF.

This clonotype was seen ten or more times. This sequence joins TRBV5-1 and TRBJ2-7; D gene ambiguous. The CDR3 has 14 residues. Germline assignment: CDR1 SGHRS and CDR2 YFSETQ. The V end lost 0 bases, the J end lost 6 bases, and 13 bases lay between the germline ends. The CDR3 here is CASSLGPSRPEQYF. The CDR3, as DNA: TGCGCCAGCAGCTTGGGGCCGAGCCGGCCCGAGCAGTACTTC.

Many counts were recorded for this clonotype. The CDR3 DNA follows: TGCGCCAGCAGCTTGACTTGGGGGGGTACGGCCCTGGGCGAGCAGTACTTC. Residues: CASSLTWGGTALGEQYF. The genes are TRBV5-1 and TRBJ2-7, with 7 bases matching TRBD2. This CDR3 is 17 amino acids long. Trimming at V came to 1 base and at J to 6 bases, leaving 16 bases not matched to a gene. Germline values: CDR1 SGHRS, CDR2 YFSETQ.

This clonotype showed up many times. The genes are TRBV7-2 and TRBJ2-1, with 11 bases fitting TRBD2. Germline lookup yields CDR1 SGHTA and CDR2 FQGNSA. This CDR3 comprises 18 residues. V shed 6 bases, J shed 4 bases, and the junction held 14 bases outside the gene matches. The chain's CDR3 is CASRPNLGTSGSYNEQFF. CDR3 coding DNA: TGTGCCAGCAGACCGAATCTAGGGACTAGCGGCAGTTACAATGAGCAGTTCTTC.

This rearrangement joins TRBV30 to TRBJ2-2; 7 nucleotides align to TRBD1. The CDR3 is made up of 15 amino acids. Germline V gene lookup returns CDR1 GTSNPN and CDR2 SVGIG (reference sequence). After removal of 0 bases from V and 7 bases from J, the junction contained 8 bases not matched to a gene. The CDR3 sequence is CAWSVRGAGGGELFF. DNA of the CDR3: TGTGCCTGGAGTGTACGAGGGGCAGGGGGCGGGGAGCTGTTTTTT.

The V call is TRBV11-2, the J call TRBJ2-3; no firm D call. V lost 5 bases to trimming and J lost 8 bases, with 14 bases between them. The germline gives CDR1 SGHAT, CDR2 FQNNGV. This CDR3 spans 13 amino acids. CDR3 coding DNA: TGTGCCAGCAGCCCTACACGGGCCGGTACGCAGTATTTT. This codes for CASSPTRAGTQYF.

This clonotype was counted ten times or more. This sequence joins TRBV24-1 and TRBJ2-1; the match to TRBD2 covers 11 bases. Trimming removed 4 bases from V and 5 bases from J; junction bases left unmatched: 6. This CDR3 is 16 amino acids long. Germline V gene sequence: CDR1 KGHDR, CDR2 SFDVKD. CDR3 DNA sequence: TGTGCCACCAGTGACCCAACACTAGCGGGAGACAATGAGCAGTTCTTC. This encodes CATSDPTLAGDNEQFF.

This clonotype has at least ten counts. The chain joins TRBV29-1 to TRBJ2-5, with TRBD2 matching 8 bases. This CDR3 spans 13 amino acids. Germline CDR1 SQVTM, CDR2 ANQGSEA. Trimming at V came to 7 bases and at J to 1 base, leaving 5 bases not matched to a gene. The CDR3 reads CSAQRGTQETQYF. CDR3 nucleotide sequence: TGCAGCGCCCAGCGGGGGACCCAAGAGACCCAGTACTTC.

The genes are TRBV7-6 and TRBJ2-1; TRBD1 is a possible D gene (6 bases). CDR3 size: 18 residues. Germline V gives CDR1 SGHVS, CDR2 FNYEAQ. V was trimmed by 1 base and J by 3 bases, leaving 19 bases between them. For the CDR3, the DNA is TGTGCCAGCAGCTTAGGACCCTTCCAGGGGTCGAGCTACAATGAGCAGTTCTTC. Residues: CASSLGPFQGSSYNEQFF.